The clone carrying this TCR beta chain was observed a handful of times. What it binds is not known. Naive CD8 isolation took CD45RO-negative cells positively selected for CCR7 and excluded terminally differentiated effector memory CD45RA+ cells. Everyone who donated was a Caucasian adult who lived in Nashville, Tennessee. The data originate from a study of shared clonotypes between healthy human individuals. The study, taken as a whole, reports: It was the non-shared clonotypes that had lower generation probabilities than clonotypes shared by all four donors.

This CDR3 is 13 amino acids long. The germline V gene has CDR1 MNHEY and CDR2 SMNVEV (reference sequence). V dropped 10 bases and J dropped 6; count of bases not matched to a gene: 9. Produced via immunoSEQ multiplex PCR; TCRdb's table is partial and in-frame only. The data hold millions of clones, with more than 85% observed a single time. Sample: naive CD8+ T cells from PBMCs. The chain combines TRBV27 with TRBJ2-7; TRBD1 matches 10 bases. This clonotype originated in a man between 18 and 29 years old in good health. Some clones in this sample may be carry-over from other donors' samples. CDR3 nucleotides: TGTGCCACCCGGGACAGGGGAGGGCCCGAGCAGTACTTC. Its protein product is CATRDRGGPEQYF.